The 13 T cell receptor beta chains given below trace back to one sample, sequenced in a study of immune evolution from preneoplasia to lung adenocarcinoma. The protocol was immunoSEQ multiplex PCR, while the TCRdb copy is restricted to in-frame clones and leaves out a portion. The table records fewer than 8,500 clones, approximately 79% of them present only once. The sample was FFPE minimally invasive lung adenocarcinoma tissue. The receptors were gathered from a person aged 50 to 70 with lung adenocarcinoma.

The chain has TRBV5-1 and TRBJ2-1; TRBD1 agrees at 9 bases. J gave up 9 bases and V 0 bases, and 10 bases lay outside the gene matches. The CDR3 sequence is 16 residues long. Germline CDR1 and CDR2: SGHRS and YFSETQ. The CDR3 loop reads CASSLAGTGRWSEQFF. The CDR3 nucleotides are TGCGCCAGCAGCTTGGCTGGGACAGGGAGGTGGAGTGAGCAGTTCTTC.

The chain couples TRBV7-9 to TRBJ2-1; TRBD2 matches 9 bases. CDR1 and CDR2 from the germline V gene are SEHNR and FQNEAQ (reference sequence). The CDR3 is 14 amino acids. Trimming cost V 1 base and J 7 bases; bases outside gene matches: 2. CDR3 DNA: TGTGCCAGCAGCTTAGGGACTAGCGTGAATGAGCAGTTCTTC. Residues: CASSLGTSVNEQFF.

This chain connects TRBV6-5 to TRBJ1-3; the D gene is possibly TRBD1 (6 bases). Per germline, CDR1 MNHEY and CDR2 SVGAGI. This CDR3 region has 15 residues. Trimming removed 6 bases from V and 4 bases from J, with 16 bases in between. The DNA for the CDR3 is TGTGCCAGCAGCCTTAACGACAGGATCGGAAACACCATATATTTT. This translates into CASSLNDRIGNTIYF.

This chain links TRBV27 with TRBJ1-5; D unclear. Trimming left V 2 bases short and J 0 bases short, with 8 bases between. The germline V gene encodes CDR1 MNHEY and CDR2 SMNVEV (reference sequence). The CDR3 loop spans 15 amino acids. CDR3 nucleotides: TGTGCCAGCAGTTTAAATCTCAATAGCAATCAGCCCCAGCATTTT. Encoded protein: CASSLNLNSNQPQHF.

The chain is built from TRBV6-1 and TRBJ2-6; possible D gene TRBD2, 6 bases. The length of the CDR3 is 18 residues. Trimming cost V 3 bases and J 0 bases, with 15 bases left between them. CDR1 is MNHNS, CDR2 SASEGT, per germline. CDR3 amino acids: CASSEGLFYSSGANVLTF. In DNA form, the CDR3 reads TGTGCCAGCAGTGAGGGACTCTTCTACAGCTCTGGGGCCAACGTCCTGACTTTC.

In this sample, this clone turned up once. This chain connects TRBV6-5 to TRBJ2-7, with 7 bases lining up with TRBD1. J gave up 6 bases and V 8 bases, and 7 bases lay outside the gene matches. This CDR3 comprises 12 residues. Germline V gene data show CDR1 as MNHEY and CDR2 as SVGAGI. The CDR3: CASGDSRGEQYF. CDR3 nucleotide sequence: TGTGCCAGCGGGGACAGCCGCGGCGAGCAGTACTTC.

The chain joins TRBV7-8 to TRBJ1-1; D uncertain. Germline V gene lookup returns CDR1 SGHVS and CDR2 FQNEAQ. V was trimmed by 1 base and J by 1 base, leaving 10 bases between them. This CDR3 spans 15 amino acids. The CDR3 region is CASSLEEVENTEAFF. DNA of the CDR3: TGTGCCAGCAGCTTAGAAGAGGTTGAGAACACTGAAGCTTTCTTT.

The rearrangement links TRBV4-1 to TRBJ2-1; 13 bases are a match to TRBD2. CDR3 length: 17 residues. Germline assignment: CDR1 MGHRA and CDR2 YSYEKL. J gave up 5 bases and V 3 bases, and 7 bases lay outside the gene matches. The CDR3 bases are TGCGCCAGCAGCCACCCGGGACTAGCGGGGCCAGACAATGAGCAGTTCTTC. Encoded protein: CASSHPGLAGPDNEQFF.

Only one count was recorded for this clone. V is TRBV7-2 and J is TRBJ2-1; TRBD2 agrees at 7 bases. Germline loops: CDR1 SGHTA, CDR2 FQGNSA. The CDR3 consists of 13 residues. V was clipped by 5 bases and J by 9 bases; unmatched bases: 7. In DNA, the CDR3 is TGTGCCAGCAGCCCCCTAGGACTAGGTGAGCAGTTCTTC. Its translation: CASSPLGLGEQFF.

The rearrangement links TRBV7-2 to TRBJ1-1; D not certain. V shed 5 bases and J shed 0 bases, with 13 bases lying between them. CDR1 and CDR2 from the germline V gene are SGHTA and FQGNSA. The CDR3 has 15 residues. This chain's CDR3 is CASSERGRMNTEAFF. CDR3 bases: TGTGCCAGCAGCGAAAGAGGACGGATGAACACTGAAGCTTTCTTT.

The chain joins TRBV7-9 to TRBJ2-4, with D perhaps TRBD1 (5 bases). V was cut by 4 bases and J by 0 bases, with 16 bases left in between. Per germline, CDR1 SEHNR and CDR2 FQNEAQ (reference sequence). The length of the CDR3 is 17 residues. The CDR3 DNA reads TGTGCCAGCAGCTCATCTGGGGCGGAGCTAGCCAAAAACATTCAGTACTTC. This sequence encodes CASSSSGAELAKNIQYF.

This chain links TRBV6-5 with TRBJ2-1; D is unresolved. Trimming stripped 7 bases from V and 1 base from J, with 5 bases between. Germline loops: CDR1 MNHEY, CDR2 SVGAGI. The CDR3 loop spans 12 amino acids. CDR3 loop: CASTASYNEQFF. As DNA, the CDR3 is TGTGCCAGCACTGCATCCTACAATGAGCAGTTCTTC.

This clone turned up a few times. This chain links TRBV7-9 with TRBJ1-1; D is perhaps TRBD1 (6 bases). CDR1 SEHNR and CDR2 FQNEAQ come from the germline V gene (reference sequence). V was pared by 2 bases and J by 2 bases, with 12 bases between. The CDR3 extends over 15 amino acids. The CDR3 loop reads CASSLIDRRNTEAFF. The CDR3 nucleotides are TGTGCCAGCAGCTTAATTGACAGGCGCAACACTGAAGCTTTCTTT.